This TCR beta chain was found in a study of T-cell reconstitution after alpha-beta-depleted transplantation in children. Germline CDR1 and CDR2: SQVTM and ANQGSEA. CDR3 length: 13 amino acids. Trimming stripped 3 bases from V and 2 bases from J, with 10 bases between. Unique molecular identifiers tagged the TCRbeta library. TCRdb re-analysed the PCR reads in MiXCR, keeping a single row per CDR3 protein. The sample includes under 450,000 distinct CDR3 sequences, roughly 15% of them seen just once. The chain uses TRBV29-1 and TRBJ2-5; D gene uncertain. The receptor's source is a human donor who donated a stem cell graft to a child with Fanconi anemia. The sample was PBMCs, taken from the stem cell graft. In DNA form, the CDR3 reads TGCAGCGTTGACGGACCCCTACAAGAGACCCAGTACTTC. Its translation is CSVDGPLQETQYF.